This record covers a single T cell receptor (beta chain). Its antigen is undetermined. CDR1 SNHLY and CDR2 FYNNEI come from the germline V gene. The J segment lost 7 bases and the V segment lost 4 bases, leaving 9 bases of the junction unmatched. This CDR3 has 15 amino acids. This sample stems from a study of OX40 agonist ivuxolimab in advanced cancers. Across the study: The patients got ivuxolimab, which is an agonistic anti-OX40 (CD134) antibody. General study findings and limits: On average, CD8+ T cells showed a greater number of expanded clones than CD4+. Some nonresponders additionally presented with little normalized T-cell clonal expansion. Dosing at 0.1 to 3.0 mg/kg was accompanied by clonal expansion of CD4+ and CD8+ blood T cells by week 6.

TCRdb keeps only in-frame clones here, not all; method: immunoSEQ multiplex PCR. The data show some 66,000 clones, with more than 60% seen just once and 1.6% held by the top ten. This receptor was obtained from an adult with an advanced solid tumor such as melanoma, head and neck, liver or kidney cancer. The sequences come from CD4+ or CD8+ T cells sorted from blood, collected in a trial of the OX40 agonist ivuxolimab. This chain joins TRBV2 and TRBJ1-5; 8 bases align to TRBD1. The CDR3 bases are TGTGCCAGCAGTGGGAGACAGGGGCCCGGGCAGCCCCAGCATTTT. As protein: CASSGRQGPGQPQHF. Based on the CDR3 plus reference TRBV2 and TRBJ1-5, the full variable domain is EPEVTQTPSHQVTQMGQEVILRCVPISNHLYFYWYRQILGQKVEFLVSFYNNEISEKSEIFDDQFSVERPDGSNFTLKIRSTKLEDSAMYFCASSGRQGPGQPQHFGDGTRLSIL.